This TCR beta chain was sequenced for a study of patients and donors after allogeneic stem cell transplantation. Each CDR3 protein is one row after TCRdb ran MiXCR on the RT-PCR reads. The sample comprises about a million distinct CDR3 sequences, roughly 17% of which are singletons, and around 6% rests with the top ten. Germline CDR1 and CDR2: ENHRY and SYGVKD. Trimming took 2 bases from V and 4 from J; bases not matched to a gene: 9. The CDR3 has 18 residues. This clonotype was found a few times. The clonotype comes from a human donor who was either an allogeneic HSCT recipient or a stem cell or donor lymphocyte infusion donor (not recorded which). It is not recorded whose cells these are; they may come from a transplant donor. Sequencing input: blood, either unsorted or a sorted T cell fraction (not recorded which). The chain employs TRBV10-3 and TRBJ2-1; 12 bases match TRBD2. The CDR3 sequence is CAISETPPTSGGYNEQFF. The CDR3 nucleotides are TGTGCCATCAGTGAGACCCCCCCGACTAGCGGGGGATACAATGAGCAGTTCTTC.